This T cell receptor beta chain was captured in a study of shared clonotypes between healthy human individuals. The method was immunoSEQ multiplex PCR; TCRdb's version includes in-frame clones alone and lacks a portion of them. In the table there are about 2 million clones, around 96% of which are singletons. This clone was observed a single time. Germline V CDR1 and CDR2: MNHNS, SASEGT. The CDR3 is 13 amino acids. After removal of 8 bases from V and 4 bases from J, the junction contained 6 bases not matched to a gene. Terminally differentiated effector memory CD45RA+ cells were excluded from the naive CD8 cells, which were CD45RO-negative and positively selected for CCR7.

This receptor was taken from a man between 18 and 35 years old in good health. The sample taken for sequencing was naive CD8+ T cells sorted from blood. The chain uses TRBV6-1 and TRBJ2-7; 9 bases fit TRBD1. CDR3 loop: CASGWDREYEQYF. In nucleotides, the CDR3 is TGTGCCAGCGGCTGGGACAGGGAGTACGAGCAGTACTTC.